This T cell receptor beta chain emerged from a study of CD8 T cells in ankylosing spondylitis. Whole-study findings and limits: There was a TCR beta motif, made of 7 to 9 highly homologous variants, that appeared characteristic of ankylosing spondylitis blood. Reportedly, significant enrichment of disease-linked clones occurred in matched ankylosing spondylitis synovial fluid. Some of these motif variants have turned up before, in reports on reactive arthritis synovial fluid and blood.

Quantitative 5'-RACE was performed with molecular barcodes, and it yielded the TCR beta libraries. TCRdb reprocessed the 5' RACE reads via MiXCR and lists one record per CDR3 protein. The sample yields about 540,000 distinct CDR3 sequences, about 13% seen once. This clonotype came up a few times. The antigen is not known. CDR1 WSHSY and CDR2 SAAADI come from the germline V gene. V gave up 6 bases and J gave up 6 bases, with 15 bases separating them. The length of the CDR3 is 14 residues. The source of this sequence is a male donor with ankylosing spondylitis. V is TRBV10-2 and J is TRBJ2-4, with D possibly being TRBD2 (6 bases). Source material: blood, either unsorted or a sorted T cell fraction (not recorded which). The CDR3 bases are TGCGCCAGCAGACTAGCTAAGGACGGAAACATTCAGTACTTC. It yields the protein CASRLAKDGNIQYF.